Below are 14 T cell receptor beta chains sequenced from a single sample in a study of blood T cell repertoires in COVID-19. Sequenced by immunoSEQ multiplex PCR; TCRdb stores in-frame clones only, minus some. Of about 300,000 clones in the sample, approximately 84% are singletons; the top ten hold more than 1.1%. The sample was peripheral blood. The receptor source for this set is a human donor with COVID-19, enrolled during active disease. The donor label of this sample is uncertain.

This chain's CDR3 is CARRLASSRNGELFF. The CDR3 nucleotides read TGTGCCCGACGACTAGCGTCATCCCGGAACGGGGAGCTGTTTTTT. The J gene is TRBJ2-2, the V gene TRBV5-8; 8 bases align to TRBD2. CDR1 SGHTS and CDR2 YDEGEE come from the germline V gene. This CDR3 spans 15 amino acids. V lost 10 bases and J lost 7; bases outside the gene matches: 15.

The rearrangement uses TRBV7-9 and TRBJ1-2, with D maybe TRBD1 (5 bases). Looked up from germline, CDR1 is SEHNR and CDR2 is FQNEAQ (reference sequence). This CDR3 is 13 amino acids long. Trimming cost V 1 base and J 7 bases, with 10 bases left between them. CDR3 residues: CASSLESQGGYTF. CDR3 coding DNA: TGTGCCAGCAGCTTAGAGTCCCAGGGTGGCTACACCTTC.

The chain is built from TRBV11-3 and TRBJ2-7; D may be TRBD1 (6 bases). CDR3 size: 13 residues. CDR1 is SGHNT, CDR2 YENEEA, per germline. V was shortened by 5 bases and J by 7 bases, with 15 bases between the two germline ends. The CDR3 loop reads CASSQDRFGEQYF. CDR3 nucleotides: TGTGCCAGCAGCCAAGACAGGTTCGGGGAGCAGTACTTC.

This CDR3 is CASSPGLYQGAANGNTIYF. CDR3 nucleotide sequence: TGTGCCAGCAGCCCTGGACTATACCAGGGGGCGGCCAATGGAAACACCATATATTTT. This chain uses TRBV7-2 with TRBJ1-3; 8 bases agree with TRBD1. Germline CDR1 is SGHTA and CDR2 is FQGNSA. The CDR3 is made up of 19 amino acids. Unmatched junction bases numbered 18, after V lost 5 bases and J lost 3 bases.

The CDR3 region has the DNA TGTGCCAGCAGGGTCTGGGACAACGGCAATCAGCCCCAGCATTTT. Translated, it gives CASRVWDNGNQPQHF. V is TRBV6-5 and J is TRBJ1-5, with a possible D match to TRBD1 (6 bases). Trimming took off 6 bases at V and 2 bases at J, with 14 bases between the two ends. In germline, CDR1 is MNHEY, CDR2 SVGAGI. The length of the CDR3 is 15 residues.

This chain connects TRBV9 to TRBJ1-2; D unresolved. Germline loops: CDR1 SGDLS, CDR2 YYNGEE. V lost 3 bases to trimming and J lost 0 bases, with 15 bases between them. The CDR3 totals 16 residues. The CDR3 is CASSASRRGTNYGYTF. In nucleotides, the CDR3 is TGTGCCAGCAGCGCAAGTCGCCGAGGGACTAACTATGGCTACACCTTC.

V and J are TRBV28 and TRBJ2-2, with D uncertain. V gave up 5 bases and J gave up 7 bases, with 5 bases separating them. Germline-derived CDR1 and CDR2 are MDHEN and SYDVKM. The CDR3 totals 11 residues. The CDR3 DNA follows: TGTGCCAGCAGTCGGTACGGGGAGCTGTTTTTT. Its protein product is CASSRYGELFF.

This clone has just one count. The CDR3 sequence: CASTPGQGALLGELFF. The DNA of the CDR3 is TGTGCCAGCACCCCAGGACAGGGGGCCCTGTTAGGGGAGCTGTTTTTT. The chain recombines TRBV6-2 or TRBV6-3 with TRBJ2-2; 11 bases are a match to TRBD1. There are 16 residues in the CDR3. J was trimmed by 8 bases and V by 7 bases; bases with no gene match: 12. CDR1 is MNHEY and CDR2 is SVGEGT in the germline V gene.

This chain joins TRBV7-2 and TRBJ1-3, with 7 bases lining up with TRBD1. Germline trimming cut 5 bases from V and 2 bases from J; bases unmatched to any gene: 9. Per the germline V gene, CDR1 is SGHTA and CDR2 is FQGNSA. The CDR3 totals 16 residues. CDR3 sequence: CASSPRQGPPGNTIYF. The CDR3 DNA reads as TGTGCCAGCAGCCCCCGACAGGGCCCTCCTGGAAACACCATATATTTT.

V and J are TRBV5-5 and TRBJ1-5; D not certain. The ends were cut back, 2 bases at V and 4 bases at J, with 10 bases in the middle. CDR3 size: 14 residues. Germline CDR1 SGHKS, CDR2 YYEKEE (reference sequence). The CDR3 DNA sequence: TGTGCCAGCAGCTTCGGTACAGAAAATCAGCCCCAGCATTTT. Protein product: CASSFGTENQPQHF. The full variable domain, completed using reference TRBV5-5 and TRBJ1-5, is DAGVTQSPTHLIKTRGQQVTLRCSPISGHKSVSWYQQVLGQGPQFIFQYYEKEERGRGNFPDRFSARQFPNYSSELNVNALLLGDSALYLCASSFGTENQPQHFGDGTRLSIL.

This clone has only a few counts. The V call is TRBV7-8, the J call TRBJ1-5, with 11 bases aligning to TRBD1. This CDR3 contains 15 residues. Germline CDR1 reads SGHVS; CDR2 reads FQNEAQ. V shed 5 bases and J 5 bases; nucleotides not matched to a gene: 5. CDR3 nucleotide sequence: TGTGCCAGCAGCGTCCGGACAGGGGGCGATCAGCCCCAGCATTTT. Protein: CASSVRTGGDQPQHF. Together with reference TRBV7-8 and TRBJ1-5, the CDR3 gives the full variable domain: GAGVSQSPRYKVAKRGQDVALRCDPISGHVSLFWYQQALGQGPEFLTYFQNEAQLDKSGLPSDRFFAERPEGSVSTLKIQRTQQEDSAVYLCASSVRTGGDQPQHFGDGTRLSIL.

The chain recombines TRBV7-8 with TRBJ1-1; D is undetermined. Germline V gives CDR1 SGHVS, CDR2 FQNEAQ. The V and J ends lost 5 bases and 10 bases respectively, with 17 bases between them. The CDR3 totals 13 residues. The CDR3 coding sequence is TGTGCCAGCAGCGAGAGGGTTGTAGCAGGAGCTTTCTTT. It codes for CASSERVVAGAFF.

The CDR3 is CASRTPGLAGGEGRLFF. Written as DNA, the CDR3 is TGCGCCAGCAGAACCCCGGGACTAGCGGGAGGGGAAGGGAGGCTGTTTTTT. The chain uses TRBV10-1 and TRBJ2-2; 16 bases match TRBD2. CDR1 is WNHNN, CDR2 SYGVQD, per germline (reference sequence). The J segment lost 13 bases and the V segment lost 6 bases, leaving 14 bases of the junction unmatched. The CDR3 extends over 17 amino acids.

V is TRBV18 and J is TRBJ1-3; tentative D call: TRBD1 (5 bases). With 5 bases removed from V and 0 bases from J, the gap between germline ends came to 14 bases. The CDR3 runs 16 residues. CDR1 KGHSH and CDR2 LQKENI come from the germline V gene. The DNA for the CDR3 is TGTGCCAGCTCAAGGGATATTGGGGCCTCTGGAAACACCATATATTTT. Translating gives CASSRDIGASGNTIYF. The full variable domain, completed using reference TRBV18 and TRBJ1-3, is NAGVMQNPRHLVRRRGQEARLRCSPMKGHSHVYWYRQLPEEGLKFMVYLQKENIIDESGMPKERFSAEFPKEGPSILRIQQVVRGDSAAYFCASSRDIGASGNTIYFGEGSWLTVV.